One and the same sample provided the 10 T cell receptor beta chains below, sequenced in a study of cytomegalovirus exposure and HLA in healthy donors. A multiplex PCR was run with 60 Vbeta primers and 13 Jbeta primers. TCRdb's copy holds only in-frame clones and misses some; the assay was immunoSEQ multiplex PCR. Seen here are around 140,000 clones, approximately 60% observed once, and the top ten hold 2% to 3%. The sample taken for sequencing was PBMCs. The receptors shown here come from a woman aged 40 to 49 in good health and CMV-seronegative.

This clone was observed a handful of times. The V and J genes are TRBV29-1 and TRBJ1-1; D remains unclear. The CDR3 contains 14 residues. Trimming pared 3 bases from V and 0 bases from J, leaving 11 bases between. Germline V gives CDR1 SQVTM, CDR2 ANQGSEA. The CDR3 nucleotides read TGCAGCGTTGATACCACCGGGGTGAACACTGAAGCTTTCTTT. It codes for CSVDTTGVNTEAFF.

The chain has TRBV11-1 and TRBJ1-1; D ambiguous. V was shortened by 5 bases and J by 3 bases, with 16 bases between the two germline ends. The CDR3 consists of 15 residues. CDR1 and CDR2 (germline): SGHAT, FQDESV (reference sequence). The CDR3 coding sequence is TGTGCCAGCAGCCTCACGCCGGTCGGAGACACTGAAGCTTTCTTT. It yields the protein CASSLTPVGDTEAFF.

The gene calls are TRBV15 and TRBJ1-3; D may be TRBD1 (6 bases). V gave up 8 bases and J gave up 4 bases, with 9 bases separating them. From germline, CDR1 is LNHNV and CDR2 YYDKDF (reference sequence). The CDR3 loop spans 12 amino acids. In DNA, the CDR3 is TGTGCCACCTCAGGGGTCGGAAACACCATATATTTT. The encoded protein is CATSGVGNTIYF.

The V gene is TRBV5-1, the J gene TRBJ1-1, with D uncertain. The CDR3 contains 14 residues. CDR1 and CDR2 (germline): SGHRS, YFSETQ. V was cut by 5 bases and J by 5 bases, with 16 bases left in between. The CDR3 DNA is TGCGCCAGCAGGGTCCGGGCAGGAGGGACTGAAGCTTTCTTT. It is translated as CASRVRAGGTEAFF.

The rearrangement uses TRBV7-6 and TRBJ2-5; TRBD2 agrees at 8 bases. Germline V CDR1 and CDR2: SGHVS, FNYEAQ. This CDR3 region has 17 residues. The junction had 12 bases not matched to a gene; V was cut back by 1 base and J by 5 bases. This CDR3 reads CASSLGDGGAGYETQYF. Written as DNA, the CDR3 is TGTGCCAGCAGCTTAGGGGACGGGGGGGCTGGTTATGAGACCCAGTACTTC.

The DNA of the CDR3 is TGTGCCAGCAGCGTTGACAGCAATTCACCCCTCCACTTT. Translation: CASSVDSNSPLHF. The chain has TRBV9 and TRBJ1-6; D possibly corresponds to TRBD1 (5 bases). Germline loops: CDR1 SGDLS, CDR2 YYNGEE. V shed 2 bases and J shed 7 bases, with 7 bases lying between them. The CDR3 consists of 13 residues.

The V gene is TRBV5-1, the J gene TRBJ1-1; 9 positions agree with TRBD1. The CDR3 loop spans 15 amino acids. Germline lookup yields CDR1 SGHRS and CDR2 YFSETQ. Losses at the gene ends were 4 bases for V and 1 base for J; bases not matched to a gene: 5. In DNA form, the CDR3 reads TGCGCCAGCAGCCAAATGACAGGGGGGAACACTGAAGCTTTCTTT. Translation: CASSQMTGGNTEAFF.

This clone showed up just once. V is TRBV5-1 and J is TRBJ1-2, with TRBD1 identical over 10 bases. Germline values: CDR1 SGHRS, CDR2 YFSETQ. The ends lost 2 bases at V and 0 bases at J; junction bases unmatched: 1. This CDR3 comprises 15 residues. The CDR3 nucleotides read TGCGCCAGCAGCTTAGGACAGGGGGCTAACTATGGCTACACCTTC. This encodes CASSLGQGANYGYTF.

The CDR3: CASSQGTEAFF. CDR3 bases: TGTGCCAGCAGCCAGGGCACTGAAGCTTTCTTT. V and J are TRBV28 and TRBJ1-1, with TRBD1 as a possible D gene (5 bases). Trimming pared 6 bases from V and 4 bases from J, leaving 6 bases between. Germline CDR1 is MDHEN and CDR2 is SYDVKM. CDR3 size: 11 residues.

This chain links TRBV19 with TRBJ1-5, with D uncertain. In germline, CDR1 is LNHDA, CDR2 SQIVND (reference sequence). The CDR3 is 15 amino acids. The V end was cut by 1 base, the J end by 4 bases, with 11 bases between. The CDR3 region is CASSIAGMRNQPQHF. The CDR3 DNA is TGTGCCAGTAGTATAGCGGGGATGCGGAATCAGCCCCAGCATTTT.